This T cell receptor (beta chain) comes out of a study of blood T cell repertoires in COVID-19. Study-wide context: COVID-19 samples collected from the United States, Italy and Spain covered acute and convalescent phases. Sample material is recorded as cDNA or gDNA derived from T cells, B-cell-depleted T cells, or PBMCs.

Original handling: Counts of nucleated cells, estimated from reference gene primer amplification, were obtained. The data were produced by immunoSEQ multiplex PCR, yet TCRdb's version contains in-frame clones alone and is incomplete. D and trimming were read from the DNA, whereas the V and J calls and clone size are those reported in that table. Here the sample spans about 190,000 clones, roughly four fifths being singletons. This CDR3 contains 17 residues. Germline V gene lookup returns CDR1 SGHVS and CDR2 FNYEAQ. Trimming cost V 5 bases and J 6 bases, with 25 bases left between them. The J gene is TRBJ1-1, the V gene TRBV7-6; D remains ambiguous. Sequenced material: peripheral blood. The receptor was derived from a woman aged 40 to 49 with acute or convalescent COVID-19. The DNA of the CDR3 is TGTGCCAGCAGCACGTTTCGCGGGCAAGGGAAGAGGGCTGAAGCTTTCTTT. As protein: CASSTFRGQGKRAEAFF.